This TCR beta chain originates from a study of cytomegalovirus exposure and HLA in healthy donors (dated by TCRdb to 2016 to 2017). Regarding the study in general: An earlier analysis of 587 of the donors reported 276 Gb of sequence data and 95 million to 130 million unique TCR beta sequences obtained from about 179 million T cells. Roughly 320 gigabases of sequencing data and 70 million to 95 million unique TCR sequences made up an early release that covered 500 to 650 HLA-typed donors. Among the roughly 390 genotyped donors, roughly 80% belonged to the genetic ancestry cluster associated with self-reported Caucasian donors. The study aimed to test whether signatures of past pathogen exposure could be identified by cataloging public T cell receptors. The study used immunosequencing to profile the T cell repertoires of hundreds of subjects and linked those repertoires to cytomegalovirus serostatus. In addition to the first cohort of 666 subjects, a separate validation cohort of 120 different subjects was used. High-throughput TCR immunosequencing, statistical association of individual TCRs with disease status, and machine learning were combined to predict cytomegalovirus infection status. A later analysis re-examined previously published TCR beta repertoires from several hundred donors and added high-resolution HLA genotyping to investigate patterns of TCR occurrence. In the later analysis, no new phenotypic data were used to find candidate immune exposures; instead, reliance was placed on TCR beta sequences and their occurrence across donors. In an earlier analysis of around 540 of the donors, high-throughput TCR beta sequencing was used to judge whether each TCR beta V gene segment behaved as functional or pseudogenic. Donor age, sex, ethnicity and CMV serostatus were compiled alongside the repertoire data. A later genetic analysis used genome-wide SNP genotypes for 398 of the 666 donors, treating that subset as a discovery cohort. All discovery cohort repertoires had been generated using a single sequencing platform. Class I and class II HLA loci were covered by the typing at four-digit resolution. Typing coverage varied by locus: roughly 620-640 donors for A, B, C, DRB1 and DQB1; some 520 for DQA1; around 610 for DPA1; approximately 490 for DPB1. Because of strong linkage in the cohort, 5 or 6 DR-DQ haplotypes were treated as single units for association and clustering. Among roughly 370 genotyped donors of the cohort, an average of 235,054 unique TCR beta nucleotide sequences were sequenced per donor, around 18% of them non-productive.

Library preparation employed the immunoSEQ multiplex PCR assay. A mixture of 60 forward primers for TCR Vbeta segments and 13 reverse primers for TCR Jbeta segments was used in the multiplex PCR. Amplification of the CDR3 region of rearranged TCR beta genes was performed with a multiplex PCR assay on genomic DNA. Amplified TCR beta libraries were sequenced as 87-base-pair reads on the Illumina HiSeq System. The authors processed their data as follows. A later analysis counted some 80 million unique TCR beta chains across the 690 or so repertoires, and approximately 11 million of these chains were shared by at least two donors. To remove PCR and sequencing errors, raw reads were error-corrected and collapsed into unique sequences using a nearest-neighbor algorithm that merged closely related sequences. V, D and J gene segments were assigned by aligning CDR3 sequences to IMGT reference sequences. For a sequence to be retained, a match of at least six nucleotides to both a V gene segment and a J gene segment was required. A rearrangement counted as productive if the CDR3 had no stop codons and remained in frame with V and J, and every other rearrangement counted as non-productive. CDR3 was defined by IMGT convention, running from the second conserved V-encoded cysteine to the conserved J-encoded phenylalanine. The earlier analysis of fewer than 750 of the donors excluded sequences that lacked an unambiguous match to a single V gene segment. An earlier analysis of 587 of the donors called V segments functional above 56.7% productive rearrangements and segregating when the between-donor standard deviation exceeded 5%. A statistical classification framework was developed to diagnose cytomegalovirus status using the catalog of TCR beta chain sequences. In a later analysis, TCR nucleotide sequences were compared against IMGT/GENE-DB human TR gene sequences so that V and J genes could be assigned. Using the TCRdist pipeline, a later analysis assigned CDR3 sequences along with most-parsimonious VDJ recombination scenarios. In a later analysis, each TCR beta chain was defined by its CDR3 amino acid sequence together with its V-gene family, and reads without a unique V-gene family were excluded. To address suspected cross-contamination and a sequencing artifact, a later analysis removed some 620 highly shared, low-generation-probability nucleotide sequences. A later analysis calculated a clonal expansion index for each public chain from normalized within-repertoire ranks of inferred template counts. In a later analysis, generation probabilities were computed with a VDJ recombination model fitted to out-of-frame rearrangements, and the resulting probabilities were checked against IGoR. In a later analysis, hypergeometric tests were used to score TCR-TCR, TCR-HLA and TCR-CMV co-occurrence, with a repertoire-size bias correction applied to TCR pairs. A later analysis estimated false discovery rates by permuting HLA or CMV assignments 20 times. In a later analysis, co-occurring TCRs were grouped using DBSCAN, and TCRdist sequence similarity was added for clustering within HLA-allele-positive subsets. Repertoires with fewer than 30,000 or more than 120,000 public chains, plus five repertoires with anomalous nucleotide sharing, were excluded from co-occurrence clustering. TCRdb limited this immuneACCESS table to in-frame rearrangements with V and J called. A share of clones is missing; checked studies link under half to unresolved V genes, and the rest is unexplained. D and trimming were read from the DNA, whereas the V and J calls and clone size are those reported in that table. Across this sample there are about 77,000 clones, with 78% seen only once. The ten largest clones take up approximately 4.4% of the sample.

The study at large found these results: A cluster of highly shared sequence variants was judged likely to represent a technical artifact of the sequencing pipeline. V-gene and J-gene trimming of TCR beta chains was associated with a missense DCLRE1C variant in a later genetic analysis, and the association was replicated in an independent cohort. Seventeen rarely observed V segments, including chromosome 9 orphons, were excluded from the earlier analysis of 550 to 700 of the donors because counts were too low. In this cohort, only TCR beta chains were sequenced, and detectable features were limited by the absence of alpha or paired-chain data. Because some donors lacked HLA typing at each locus, the association tests relied only on the typed subset. A further reported finding was that TCR beta sequences accurately predicted the HLA-A and HLA-B alleles for most subjects in the first cohort. Sequencing depth was assumed to be roughly uniform across donors in the presence/absence analyses, though that assumption may not hold. Most CMV-associated TCR beta chains appeared to be HLA-restricted in a later analysis, and the HLA associations seemed to be driven largely by CMV exposure. A total of about 180 TCR beta chains were listed by the study as associated with cytomegalovirus. While some public TCRs were present in many individuals, most TCR sequences turned up only very rarely across donors. An earlier analysis of approximately 570 of the donors showed that most TCR beta V segments appeared in productive rearrangements either about 87% or about 30% of the time, which broadly matched IMGT annotations. It was suggested by the authors that the approach could potentially be generalized to other disease states and immunological phenotypes. In a later analysis, HLA-associated TCR beta chains showed more clonal expansion and lower generation probabilities than non-associated chains that were equally common. The classifier was reported to diagnose cytomegalovirus status with high specificity and sensitivity in both the original and validation cohorts. CMV serostatus was the only immune exposure information available for the cohort. A later analysis found that TCR association rates varied across HLA loci, with DRB1 alleles showing the most associated TCRs and HLA-C alleles the fewest. Correlated functional status among segregating V segments might reflect linkage disequilibrium, but an unknown experimental factor could not be ruled out. Some IMGT-functional V segments, including TRBV6-2 and TRBV6-3, could not be distinguished by the 87-base-pair reads and were therefore excluded. According to a later analysis, parvovirus B19, influenza, CMV and Epstein-Barr virus appeared linked to several top co-occurrence clusters. Three of the identified cytomegalovirus-associated TCR beta chains were confirmed in vitro to be specific for cytomegalovirus antigens. When HLA alleles, especially DR and DQ, strongly co-occurred, attributing TCR associations to individual alleles was difficult. In a later analysis, 16,951 TCR beta sequences were associated with specific HLA alleles at a false discovery rate of 0.05. A later genetic analysis reported fewer N-insertions in productive TCRs among donors in an Asian-associated ancestry cluster than the roughly 700-donor mean.

Comment on this clone: Its target antigen remains unknown. Base qualities are missing; no much larger clone stands one base away.

CDR1 and CDR2 were assigned from the germline V gene as SQVTM and ANQGSEA. Unmatched junction bases come to 6, with V trimmed by 6 bases and J by 6 bases. The CDR3 runs 14 residues from the cysteine to the phenylalanine. Just the 42-base CDR3 DNA is kept, in frame starting at base 1. The cohort was made up of about 670 healthy bone marrow donors. At the time of sampling, all cohort members were nominally healthy, though unrecorded immune exposures were likely present. The donor was CMV seronegative and belonged to the group of over 350 seronegative cohort members. Each donor provided a peripheral blood sample, and peripheral blood mononuclear cells were used for TCR beta sequencing. Genomic DNA was extracted from the blood cell samples with the Qiagen DNeasy Blood Extraction Kit.

The source of this sequence is a man between 40 and 49 years old in good health and CMV-seronegative. The sequence is built from TRBV29-1 and TRBJ2-2, with 11 bases aligning to TRBD2. Sequences were obtained from PBMCs. CDR3 reads: CSVVAGGGSGELFF. The DNA sequence follows: TGCAGCGTGGTAGCGGGAGGGGGATCCGGGGAGCTGTTTTTT.